This passage covers 5 T cell receptor beta chains from one sample sequenced in a study of T-cell memory formation after mild COVID-19. TCRdb independently ran MiXCR on the 5' RACE reads; one entry per CDR3 protein. The top ten clones hold roughly 21% of a sample with 300,000 to 350,000 distinct CDR3 sequences, roughly a fifth of them seen once. Sequencing was carried out using PBMCs or a T cell subset sorted from them (not recorded which). Receptors were obtained from a man aged 18 to 35 who had mild COVID-19 (a few samples of this study predate the infection). Cell type and time point are not known.

The chain combines TRBV7-2 with TRBJ2-5, with TRBD2 matching over 14 bases. The germline CDR1 and CDR2 sequences are SGHTA and FQGNSA. The junction had 11 bases not matched to a gene; V was cut back by 6 bases and J by 5 bases. This CDR3 region has 17 residues. The CDR3 protein is CASREDRTSGGRETQYF. Written as DNA, the CDR3 is TGTGCCAGCAGAGAAGACCGGACTAGCGGGGGGAGGGAGACCCAGTACTTC. The full variable domain, with the rest looked up from reference TRBV7-2 and TRBJ2-5, is GAGVSQSPSNKVTEKGKDVELRCDPISGHTALYWYRQSLGQGLEFLIYFQGNSAPDKSGLPSDRFSAERTGGSVSTLTIQRTQQEDSAVYLCASREDRTSGGRETQYFGPGTRLLVL.

The chain recombines TRBV6-5 with TRBJ1-1; D remains unclear. Trimming pared 7 bases from V and 6 bases from J, leaving 9 bases between. CDR1 and CDR2 (germline): MNHEY, SVGAGI. The CDR3 sequence is 11 residues long. In DNA, the CDR3 is TGTGCCAGCACCCGGTGGCCTGAAGCTTTCTTT. It yields the protein CASTRWPEAFF.

This clonotype occurred a few times. This chain connects TRBV4-3 to TRBJ2-3, with D uncertain. Germline V gives CDR1 LGHNA, CDR2 YSLEER. This CDR3 has 15 amino acids. V was trimmed by 1 base and J by 0 bases, leaving 8 bases between them. CDR3 amino acids: CASSQVWRSTDTQYF. DNA for the CDR3: TGCGCCAGCAGCCAAGTTTGGAGAAGCACAGATACGCAGTATTTT.

The chain employs TRBV7-3 and TRBJ2-7, with TRBD1 matching 8 bases. Trimming cost V 6 bases and J 12 bases; bases outside gene matches: 10. The CDR3 contains 12 residues. From germline, CDR1 is SGHTA and CDR2 FQGTGA. CDR3 in DNA: TGTGCCAGCAGTGCAGGGACAGGTAGCTGGTACTTC. Amino acid sequence: CASSAGTGSWYF.

The chain carries TRBV4-3 and TRBJ2-7, with a weak D call TRBD2 (5 bases). CDR3 length: 15 amino acids. Germline V gene data show CDR1 as LGHNA and CDR2 as YSLEER. The germline V and J ends were trimmed by 0 bases and 1 base, with 10 bases remaining between them. For the CDR3, the DNA is TGCGCCAGCAGCCAAGATCATCGGGGTTCCTACGAGCAGTACTTC. It yields the protein CASSQDHRGSYEQYF.